This TCR beta chain stems from a study of blood T cells in healthy people across ages. With regard to this clonotype: Its target is unknown.

A sample-barcoded 5' primer and a J-beta primer mix were used in a second PCR of roughly 6 to 11 cycles. All cDNA molecules were each tagged by a template-switch adaptor with 12 random nucleotides. TCRdb fed the 5' RACE reads into MiXCR, producing one record per CDR3 protein. The sample shows roughly 900,000 distinct CDR3 sequences, around 28% of them seen only once. Whole-study findings and limits: A greater number of naive CD4+ cells and higher diversity distinguished long-lived donors from aged donors. Estimated diversity across one million T cells was deemed an underestimate. TCR beta diversity tracked closely with naive T cell percentage.

Sample: blood. This TCR was sampled from a woman aged 80 or older in good health.

The CDR3 sequence is CSARPRSTVSSTEAFF. For the CDR3, the DNA is TGCAGTGCTAGGCCAAGAAGTACAGTTTCGAGCACTGAAGCTTTCTTT. This chain links TRBV20-1 with TRBJ1-1; D call uncertain. The CDR3 has 16 residues. The germline gives CDR1 DFQATT, CDR2 SNEGSKA (reference sequence). The V end was cut by 3 bases, the J end by 4 bases, with 21 bases between.